A single sample is the source of the 18 T cell receptor beta chains below, sequenced in a study of T cells expressing NK-cell markers. TCRdb reanalyzed the 5' RACE reads, giving one entry per CDR3 protein sequence and no DNA. Its listing shows 150,000 to 170,000 distinct CDR3 sequences. Sequencing was performed on blood T cells: a sorted CD56 or NKG2C T cell subset, CD4+ or CD8+ T cells, or bulk PBMC T cells (not recorded which). The origin of the receptors is a woman aged 45-65 years in good health.

The chain combines TRBV9 with TRBJ2-1. The germline CDR1 and CDR2 sequences are SGDLS and YYNGEE. The CDR3 extends over 15 amino acids. The CDR3 reads CASSVDGVAYNEQFF.

The rearrangement uses TRBV7-9 and TRBJ1-4. This CDR3 comprises 12 residues. The V gene's germline CDR1 is SEHNR and CDR2 FQNEAQ (reference sequence). The CDR3 sequence: CASKGMREKLFF. Using reference TRBV7-9 and TRBJ1-4 for the parts outside the CDR3, the full variable domain is DTGVSQNPRHKITKRGQNVTFRCDPISEHNRLYWYRQTLGQGPEFLTYFQNEAQLEKSRLLSDRFSAERPKGSFSTLEIQRTEQGDSAMYLCASKGMREKLFFGSGTQLSVL.

The gene calls are TRBV20-1 and TRBJ2-5; there is no DNA to check the TCRdb D call of TRBD1. The CDR3 runs to 14 residues. CDR1 and CDR2 from the germline V gene are DFQATT and SNEGSKA (reference sequence). The CDR3 sequence: CSASPTGAEETQYF.

The rearrangement joins TRBV7-9 to TRBJ2-1; without DNA, the TCRdb call of TRBD2 cannot be checked. CDR1 and CDR2 (germline): SEHNR, FQNEAQ (reference sequence). The CDR3 is 14 residues long. The CDR3 here is CASSFAGGRSEQFF.

The CDR3 loop is CASSLGLAGVIYEQYF. The V call is TRBV7-3, the J call TRBJ2-7; the TRBD2 assignment by TCRdb is unverifiable without DNA. Germline-derived CDR1 and CDR2 are SGHTA and FQGTGA. The CDR3 sequence is 16 residues long.

This chain connects TRBV11-2 to TRBJ2-3. This CDR3 comprises 13 residues. The germline V gene encodes CDR1 SGHAT and CDR2 FQNNGV. The CDR3 here is CASSLGPTDTQYF.

This chain uses TRBV20-1 with TRBJ2-7; TCRdb calls TRBD2, which cannot be checked without DNA. Germline V gene data show CDR1 as DFQATT and CDR2 as SNEGSKA (reference sequence). This CDR3 has 16 residues. CDR3 protein: CSARDPSGTRPYEQYF.

The gene calls are TRBV29-1 and TRBJ2-1; TCRdb calls TRBD1, which cannot be checked without DNA. Per germline, CDR1 SQVTM and CDR2 ANQGSEA. The CDR3 extends over 12 amino acids. The CDR3 reads CSVHTGDNEQFF.

The CDR3 loop is CASSQFRDRSYNEQFF. V and J are TRBV14 and TRBJ2-1; TCRdb's D gene call, TRBD1, goes unchecked for lack of DNA. The CDR3 spans 16 residues. CDR1 is SGHDN, CDR2 FVKESK, per germline.

The rearrangement links TRBV12-3 or TRBV12-4 to TRBJ2-1; TCRdb proposes TRBD2, but this gene call is untestable without DNA. This CDR3 has 15 amino acids. Here the CDR3 reads CASTPAREGPDEQFF.

The genes are TRBV5-5 and TRBJ2-5; the D gene TCRdb calls, TRBD2, cannot be checked with no DNA. This CDR3 is 16 amino acids long. Germline V gene sequence: CDR1 SGHKS, CDR2 YYEKEE (reference sequence). This chain's CDR3 is CASSDPEGWNQETQYF.

The gene calls are TRBV6-6 and TRBJ2-7; TCRdb reports TRBD2, a call that lacks DNA to check it against. This CDR3 has 14 amino acids. Looked up from germline, CDR1 is MNHNY and CDR2 is SVGAGI (reference sequence). The CDR3 is CASSREGEPYEQYF.

The CDR3: CASSVGESSTDTQYF. The chain uses TRBV5-1 and TRBJ2-3; the D gene TCRdb calls, TRBD2, cannot be checked with no DNA. This CDR3 contains 15 residues. The germline gives CDR1 SGHRS, CDR2 YFSETQ.

This sequence joins TRBV11-2 and TRBJ1-2; the TCRdb D gene call, TRBD1, has no DNA to confirm it. The CDR3 runs to 13 residues. The germline V gene encodes CDR1 SGHAT and CDR2 FQNNGV. The CDR3 here is CASSLGGQAGYTF.

The chain joins TRBV28 to TRBJ2-7. There are 13 residues in the CDR3. Germline lookup yields CDR1 MDHEN and CDR2 SYDVKM. CDR3 amino acids: CASSLITYYEQYF.

V is TRBV14 and J is TRBJ1-5; TCRdb gives TRBD1 as the D gene, but with no DNA this cannot be confirmed. CDR1 SGHDN and CDR2 FVKESK come from the germline V gene. This CDR3 contains 17 residues. The CDR3 loop reads CASSQDEDRKANQPQHF.

The chain combines TRBV7-9 with TRBJ2-7; with no DNA, the TCRdb D assignment of TRBD2 cannot be verified. The CDR3 covers 13 residues. CDR1 is SEHNR, CDR2 FQNEAQ, per germline (reference sequence). The CDR3 is CASSFWEGYEQYF.

J is TRBJ2-1 and V is TRBV4-1; TCRdb lists TRBD1, though no DNA is available to test this call. Germline V gives CDR1 MGHRA, CDR2 YSYEKL. The CDR3 has 14 amino acids. The chain's CDR3 is CASSHSRGNNEQFF.